This T cell receptor beta chain appears in the sequencing data of a study of blood T cell repertoires in COVID-19. Study information: Samples of COVID-19 (acute and convalescent) were obtained from the United States, Italy and Spain. The analysed material was cDNA or gDNA that came from T cells, B-cell-depleted T cells, or PBMCs.

Original methodology: It was from reference gene primer amplification that nucleated cell counts were estimated. Using immunoSEQ multiplex PCR, the repertoire was profiled, and TCRdb retains in-frame clones only, with some absent. That table gives V, J and clone size, and the DNA gave D and trimming. Altogether around 310,000 clones are present, almost 90% being singletons, with the ten largest covering approximately 0.98%. One Seattle source followed patients from active infection through their disease course. The V end lost 4 bases, the J end lost 2 bases, and 18 bases lay between the germline ends. Germline V CDR1 and CDR2: LNHDA, SQIVND (reference sequence). The CDR3 has 16 residues.

Sequences were obtained from peripheral blood. The sequence came from a woman in her thirties or forties with COVID-19, enrolled during active disease. The chain uses TRBV19 and TRBJ2-7; D possibly corresponds to TRBD2 (6 bases). CDR3 coding DNA: TGTGCCAGTAGTAGCCAGATGGTGGGAGGTGCCTACGAGCAGTACTTC. It codes for CASSSQMVGGAYEQYF.